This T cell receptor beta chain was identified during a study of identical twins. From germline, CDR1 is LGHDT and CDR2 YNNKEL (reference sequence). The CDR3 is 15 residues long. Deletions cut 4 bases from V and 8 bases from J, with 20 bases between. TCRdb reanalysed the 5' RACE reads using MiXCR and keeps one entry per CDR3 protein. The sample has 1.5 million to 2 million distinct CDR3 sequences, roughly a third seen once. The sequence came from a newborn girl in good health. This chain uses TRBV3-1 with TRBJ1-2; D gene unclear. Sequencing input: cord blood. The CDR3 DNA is TGTGCCAGCAGCCTAAGAACCAGCCATCAAGGAGGCTACACCTTC. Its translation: CASSLRTSHQGGYTF.